The T cell receptor beta chain under discussion was sequenced for a study of shared clonotypes between healthy human individuals. At the level of the study: For every donor, three CD4 naive, three CD4 memory, two CD8 naive and one CD8 memory plates were used.

Original processing methods: Filtering differed for immunoSEQ, which gave only junction sequences without quality scores. This table comes from immunoSEQ multiplex PCR, and its TCRdb copy is limited to in-frame clones, with some not included. That table supplies the V and J calls and clone size; D and trimming were determined from the DNA. The sample lists over a million clones, 75% to 85% seen once, with 0.52% in the top ten. This CDR3 is 13 amino acids long. V lost 5 bases, J lost 7 bases, and 15 bases lay in between. CDR1 MNHEY and CDR2 SMNVEV come from the germline V gene (reference sequence). Donors comprised only Caucasian adults living in Nashville, Tennessee.

The V call is TRBV27, the J call TRBJ2-7; D is possibly TRBD1 (6 bases). Sequencing was done on a sample of memory CD4+ T cells from PBMCs. Subset indicated: CD45RA-negative fraction. This receptor was obtained from a man in his late teens or twenties in good health. Some clones in this sample may be carry-over from other donors' samples. DNA of the CDR3: TGTGCCAGCAGTCCCATCCGAGGGGGTGAGCAGTACTTC. Translation: CASSPIRGGEQYF.